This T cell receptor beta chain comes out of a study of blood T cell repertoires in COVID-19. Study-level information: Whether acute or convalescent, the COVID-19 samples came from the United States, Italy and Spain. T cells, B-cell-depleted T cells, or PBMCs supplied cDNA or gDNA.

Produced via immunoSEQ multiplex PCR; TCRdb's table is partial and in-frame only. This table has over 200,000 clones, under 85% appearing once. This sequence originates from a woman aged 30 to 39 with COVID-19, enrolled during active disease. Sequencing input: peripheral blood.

The CDR3 loop reads CASSLGVTSGTYNEQFF. In DNA, the CDR3 is TGTGCCAGCAGCTTGGGTGTCACTAGCGGGACCTACAATGAGCAGTTCTTC. The V and J genes are TRBV5-5 and TRBJ2-1; 10 bases are a match to TRBD2. This CDR3 has 17 residues. Germline trimming cut 0 bases from V and 2 bases from J; bases unmatched to any gene: 5. Germline-derived CDR1 and CDR2 are SGHKS and YYEKEE (reference sequence).